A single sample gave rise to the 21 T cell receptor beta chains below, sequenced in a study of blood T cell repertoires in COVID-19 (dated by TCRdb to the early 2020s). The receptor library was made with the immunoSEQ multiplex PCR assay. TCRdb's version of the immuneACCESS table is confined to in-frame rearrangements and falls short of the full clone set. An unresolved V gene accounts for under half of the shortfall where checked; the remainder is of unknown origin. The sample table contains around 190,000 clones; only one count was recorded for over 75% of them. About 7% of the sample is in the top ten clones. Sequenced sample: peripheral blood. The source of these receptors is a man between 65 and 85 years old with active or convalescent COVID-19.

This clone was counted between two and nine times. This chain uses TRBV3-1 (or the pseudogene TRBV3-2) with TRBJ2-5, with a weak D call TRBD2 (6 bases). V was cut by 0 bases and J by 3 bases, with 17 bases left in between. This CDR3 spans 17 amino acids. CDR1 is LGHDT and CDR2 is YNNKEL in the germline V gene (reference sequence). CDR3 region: CASSQDYLAGTKETQYF. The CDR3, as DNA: TGTGCCAGCAGCCAAGACTATTTGGCGGGGACCAAAGAGACCCAGTACTTC.

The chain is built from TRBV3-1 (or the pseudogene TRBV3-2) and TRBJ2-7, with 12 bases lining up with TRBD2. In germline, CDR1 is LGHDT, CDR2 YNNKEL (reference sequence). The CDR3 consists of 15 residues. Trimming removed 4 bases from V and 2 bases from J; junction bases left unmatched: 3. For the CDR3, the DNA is TGTGCCAGCAGCCGGGGACTAGCGGGCGCCTACGAGCAGTACTTC. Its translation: CASSRGLAGAYEQYF.

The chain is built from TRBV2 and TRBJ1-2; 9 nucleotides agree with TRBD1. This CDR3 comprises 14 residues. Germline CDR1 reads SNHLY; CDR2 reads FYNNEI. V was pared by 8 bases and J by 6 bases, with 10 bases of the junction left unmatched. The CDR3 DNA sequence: TGTGCCAGCCAGATCATACAGGGGGCGGATGGCTACACCTTC. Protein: CASQIIQGADGYTF. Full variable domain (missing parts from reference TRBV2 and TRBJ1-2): EPEVTQTPSHQVTQMGQEVILRCVPISNHLYFYWYRQILGQKVEFLVSFYNNEISEKSEIFDDQFSVERPDGSNFTLKIRSTKLEDSAMYFCASQIIQGADGYTFGSGTRLTVV.

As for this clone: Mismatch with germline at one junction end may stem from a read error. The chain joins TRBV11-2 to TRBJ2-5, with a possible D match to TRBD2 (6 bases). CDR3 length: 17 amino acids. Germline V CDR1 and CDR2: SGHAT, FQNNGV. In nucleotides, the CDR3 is TGTGCCAGCAGCGTAGACAAAGGGACTTCCCCGGAGGAGACCCAGTACTTC. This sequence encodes CASSVDKGTSPEETQYF.

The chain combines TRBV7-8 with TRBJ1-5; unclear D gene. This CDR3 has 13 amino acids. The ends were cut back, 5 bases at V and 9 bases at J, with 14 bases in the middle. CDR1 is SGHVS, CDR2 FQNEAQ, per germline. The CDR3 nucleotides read TGTGCCAGCAGCCTCGGGTCCTTTCGGCCCCAGCATTTT. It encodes CASSLGSFRPQHF.

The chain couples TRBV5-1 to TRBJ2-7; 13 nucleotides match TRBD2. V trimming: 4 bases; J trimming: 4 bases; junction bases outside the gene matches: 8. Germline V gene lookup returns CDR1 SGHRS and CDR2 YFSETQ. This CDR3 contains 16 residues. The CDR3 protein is CASSPGLAGEWYEQYF. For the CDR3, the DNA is TGCGCCAGCAGCCCCGGACTAGCGGGAGAATGGTACGAGCAGTACTTC.

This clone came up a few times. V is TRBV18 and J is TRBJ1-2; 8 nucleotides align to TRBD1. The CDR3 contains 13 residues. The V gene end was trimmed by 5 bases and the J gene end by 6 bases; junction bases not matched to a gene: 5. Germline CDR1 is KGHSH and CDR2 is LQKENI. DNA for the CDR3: TGTGCCAGCTCAACACAGGGGGGGAATGGCTACACCTTC. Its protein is CASSTQGGNGYTF. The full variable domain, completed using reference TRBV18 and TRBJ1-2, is NAGVMQNPRHLVRRRGQEARLRCSPMKGHSHVYWYRQLPEEGLKFMVYLQKENIIDESGMPKERFSAEFPKEGPSILRIQQVVRGDSAAYFCASSTQGGNGYTFGSGTRLTVV.

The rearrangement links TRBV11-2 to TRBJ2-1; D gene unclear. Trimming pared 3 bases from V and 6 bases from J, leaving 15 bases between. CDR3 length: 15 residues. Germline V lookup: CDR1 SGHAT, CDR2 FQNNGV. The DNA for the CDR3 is TGTGCCAGCAGCTTCTCAGCGAGCCGTGGCAATGAGCAGTTCTTC. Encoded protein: CASSFSASRGNEQFF.

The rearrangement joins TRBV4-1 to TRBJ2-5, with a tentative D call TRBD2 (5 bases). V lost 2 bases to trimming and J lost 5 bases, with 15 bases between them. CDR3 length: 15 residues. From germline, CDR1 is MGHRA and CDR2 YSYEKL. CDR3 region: CASSQIDYPGETQYF. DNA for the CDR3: TGCGCCAGCAGCCAAATCGACTACCCCGGGGAGACCCAGTACTTC.

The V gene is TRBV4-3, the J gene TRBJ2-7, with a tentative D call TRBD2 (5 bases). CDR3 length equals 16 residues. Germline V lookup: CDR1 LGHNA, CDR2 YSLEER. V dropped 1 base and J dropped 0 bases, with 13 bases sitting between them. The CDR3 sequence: CASSQALTGISYEQYF. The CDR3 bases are TGCGCCAGCAGCCAAGCGTTAACGGGGATCTCCTACGAGCAGTACTTC.

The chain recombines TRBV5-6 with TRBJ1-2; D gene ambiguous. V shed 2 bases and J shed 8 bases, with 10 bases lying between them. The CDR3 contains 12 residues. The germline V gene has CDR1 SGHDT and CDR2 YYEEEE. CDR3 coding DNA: TGTGCCAGCAGCTTCAGCCAGAGGGGCTACACCTTC. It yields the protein CASSFSQRGYTF.

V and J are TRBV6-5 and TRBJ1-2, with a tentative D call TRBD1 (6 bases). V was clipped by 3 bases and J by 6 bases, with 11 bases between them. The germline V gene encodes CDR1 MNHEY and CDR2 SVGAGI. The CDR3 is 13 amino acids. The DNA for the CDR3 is TGTGCCAGCAGTTATTCTCACAGGGATGGCTACACCTTC. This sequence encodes CASSYSHRDGYTF.

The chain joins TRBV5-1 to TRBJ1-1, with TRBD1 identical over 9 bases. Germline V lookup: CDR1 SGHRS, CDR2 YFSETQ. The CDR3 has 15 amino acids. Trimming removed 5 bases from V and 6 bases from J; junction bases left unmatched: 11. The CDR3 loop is CASRTGTGTGPEAFF. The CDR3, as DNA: TGCGCCAGCAGGACCGGGACAGGGACAGGACCTGAAGCTTTCTTT.

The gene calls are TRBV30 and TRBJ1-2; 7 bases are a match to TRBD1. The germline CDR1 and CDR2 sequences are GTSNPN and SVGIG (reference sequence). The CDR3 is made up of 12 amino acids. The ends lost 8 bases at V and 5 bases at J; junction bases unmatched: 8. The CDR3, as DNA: TGTGCCAGCCAGGGGGATTGGTATGGCTACACCTTC. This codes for CASQGDWYGYTF.

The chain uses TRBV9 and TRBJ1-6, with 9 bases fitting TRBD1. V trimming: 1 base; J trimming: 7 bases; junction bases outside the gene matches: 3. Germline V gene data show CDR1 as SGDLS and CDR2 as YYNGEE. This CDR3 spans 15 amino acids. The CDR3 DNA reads TGTGCCAGCAGCGTATCCGGGACAGGGAATTCACCCCTCCACTTT. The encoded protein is CASSVSGTGNSPLHF.

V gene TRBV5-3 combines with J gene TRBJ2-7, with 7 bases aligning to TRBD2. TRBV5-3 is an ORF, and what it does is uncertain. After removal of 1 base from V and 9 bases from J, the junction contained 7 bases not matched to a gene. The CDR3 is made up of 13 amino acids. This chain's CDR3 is CARSLQLASGQYF. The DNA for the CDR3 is TGTGCCAGAAGCTTGCAACTAGCGTCCGGGCAGTACTTC.

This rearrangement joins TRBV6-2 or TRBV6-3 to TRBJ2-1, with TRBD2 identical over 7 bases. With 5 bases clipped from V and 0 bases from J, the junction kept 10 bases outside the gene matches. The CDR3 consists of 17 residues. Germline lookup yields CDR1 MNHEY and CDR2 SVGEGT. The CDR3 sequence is CASSKPGLSSSYNEQFF. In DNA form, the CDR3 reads TGTGCCAGCAGTAAACCGGGACTATCAAGCTCCTACAATGAGCAGTTCTTC.

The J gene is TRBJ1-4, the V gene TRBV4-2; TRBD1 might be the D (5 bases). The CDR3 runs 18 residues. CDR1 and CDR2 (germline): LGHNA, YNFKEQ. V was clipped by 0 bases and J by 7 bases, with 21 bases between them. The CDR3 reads CASSQDSQGRILSEKLFF. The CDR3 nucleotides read TGTGCCAGCAGCCAAGATTCGCAGGGTCGGATTCTTAGTGAAAAACTGTTTTTT.

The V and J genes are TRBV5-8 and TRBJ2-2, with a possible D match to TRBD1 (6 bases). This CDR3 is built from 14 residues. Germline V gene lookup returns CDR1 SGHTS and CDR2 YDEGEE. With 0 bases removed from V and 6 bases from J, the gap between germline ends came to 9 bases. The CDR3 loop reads CASSLDPGAGELFF. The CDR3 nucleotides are TGTGCCAGCAGCTTGGACCCAGGGGCCGGGGAGCTGTTTTTT.

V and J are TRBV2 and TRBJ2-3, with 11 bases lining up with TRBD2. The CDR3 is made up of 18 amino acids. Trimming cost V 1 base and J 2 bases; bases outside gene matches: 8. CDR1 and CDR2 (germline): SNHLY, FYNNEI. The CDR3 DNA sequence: TGTGCCAGCAGTGAAGGTGGCCGACTAGCGGGAAACACAGATACGCAGTATTTT. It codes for CASSEGGRLAGNTDTQYF.

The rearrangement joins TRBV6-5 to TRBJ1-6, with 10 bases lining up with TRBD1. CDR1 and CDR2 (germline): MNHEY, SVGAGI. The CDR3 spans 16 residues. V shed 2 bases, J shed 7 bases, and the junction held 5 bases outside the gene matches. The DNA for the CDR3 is TGTGCCAGCAGTTACCGACAGGGGGCGTTGAATTCACCCCTCCACTTT. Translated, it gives CASSYRQGALNSPLHF.